The 30 T cell receptor beta chains listed next were all sequenced from one sample in a study of technical replicates of blood from a handful of donors (dated by TCRdb to the late 2010s). Libraries were prepared through the immunoSEQ multiplex PCR assay. TCRdb re-hosts the immuneACCESS table, in-frame sequences only. Its copies lack some clones; in the studies checked, an unresolved V gene accounts for under half of them, and the cause for the rest is not known. The sample table shows tens of thousands of clones, and approximately 94% are seen once. 0.2% to 0.3% of the sample goes to the ten largest clones. The material sequenced was T cells isolated from PBMCs. The receptors shown here come from a human donor in good health.

This rearrangement joins TRBV10-2 to TRBJ2-1; 7 bases fit TRBD2. The CDR3 covers 13 residues. J was trimmed by 10 bases and V by 4 bases; bases with no gene match: 7. CDR1 WSHSY and CDR2 SAAADI come from the germline V gene. CDR3 coding DNA: TGCGCCAGCAGTGGGGGGAGGGCCCAGGAGCAGTTCTTC. Amino acid sequence: CASSGGRAQEQFF.

This chain connects TRBV10-3 to TRBJ1-1; D remains unclear. CDR1 is ENHRY and CDR2 is SYGVKD in the germline V gene. This CDR3 has 11 amino acids. V was cut by 4 bases and J by 5 bases, with 5 bases left in between. CDR3 protein: CAISGGTEAFF. In DNA form, the CDR3 reads TGTGCCATCAGTGGCGGTACTGAAGCTTTCTTT.

The chain has TRBV5-1 and TRBJ2-7; no clear D gene. Germline V gene sequence: CDR1 SGHRS, CDR2 YFSETQ. Trimming removed 2 bases at V and 3 bases at J, with 12 bases between. The CDR3 has 14 residues. As DNA, the CDR3 is TGCGCCAGCAGCTTCGTCGAAACGCGCTACGAGCAGTACTTC. This sequence encodes CASSFVETRYEQYF.

The chain carries TRBV7-3 and TRBJ2-6; D is perhaps TRBD1 (6 bases). This CDR3 comprises 16 residues. In germline, CDR1 is SGHTA, CDR2 FQGTGA. V gave up 6 bases and J gave up 4 bases, with 16 bases separating them. CDR3 DNA sequence: TGTGCCAGCAGTTATTCTCAGGGGAGCGGGGCCAACGTCCTGACTTTC. Translated: CASSYSQGSGANVLTF.

J is TRBJ1-2 and V is TRBV28; 8 positions match TRBD1. The CDR3 has 13 residues. Germline V lookup: CDR1 MDHEN, CDR2 SYDVKM. Trimming at V came to 3 bases and at J to 8 bases, leaving 5 bases not matched to a gene. CDR3 region: CASSFQDRDGYTF. CDR3 DNA: TGTGCCAGCAGTTTCCAGGACAGGGACGGCTACACCTTC.

The chain links TRBV12-5 to TRBJ1-4; no definite D call. The V end lost 6 bases, the J end lost 5 bases, and 13 bases lay between the germline ends. CDR3 length: 14 residues. CDR1 is LGHNT and CDR2 is FRNRAP in the germline V gene. CDR3: CASGPGSTNEKLFF. The DNA for the CDR3 is TGTGCTAGTGGACCCGGGTCTACGAATGAAAAACTGTTTTTT.

As concerns this clone: The junction does not match germline at one end; this may be a read error. The rearrangement uses TRBV7-9 and TRBJ2-3; D might be TRBD1 (6 bases). This CDR3 is 14 amino acids long. CDR1 and CDR2 from the germline V gene are SEHNR and FQNEAQ (reference sequence). CDR3 DNA sequence: TGTGCGAGCACCCGGGACACCAGCACAGATACGCAGTATTTT. Translated: CASTRDTSTDTQYF.

This clone was seen just once. The gene calls are TRBV9 and TRBJ2-3; a weak D match, TRBD2 (5 bases). V lost 3 bases and J 0 bases, leaving 17 bases between the germline ends. Germline V gene sequence: CDR1 SGDLS, CDR2 YYNGEE. The CDR3 has 17 amino acids. The CDR3 sequence: CASSAITSLGSTDTQYF. The DNA of the CDR3 is TGTGCCAGCAGCGCGATCACTAGTTTAGGTAGCACAGATACGCAGTATTTT. Combining the CDR3 with reference TRBV9 and TRBJ2-3 gives the whole variable domain DSGVTQTPKHLITATGQRVTLRCSPRSGDLSVYWYQQSLDQGLQFLIQYYNGEERAKGNILERFSAQQFPDLHSELNLSSLELGDSALYFCASSAITSLGSTDTQYFGPGTRLTVL.

The chain links TRBV9 to TRBJ2-1, with a possible D match to TRBD2 (6 bases). Per the germline V gene, CDR1 is SGDLS and CDR2 is YYNGEE. The CDR3 contains 17 residues. Trimming removed 4 bases from V and 0 bases from J, with 17 bases in between. The CDR3 sequence: CASSLLAAVSSYNEQFF. The CDR3 region has the DNA TGTGCCAGCAGCTTACTAGCTGCGGTGAGCTCCTACAATGAGCAGTTCTTC. The full variable domain, rest sourced from reference TRBV9 and TRBJ2-1, is DSGVTQTPKHLITATGQRVTLRCSPRSGDLSVYWYQQSLDQGLQFLIQYYNGEERAKGNILERFSAQQFPDLHSELNLSSLELGDSALYFCASSLLAAVSSYNEQFFGPGTRLTVL.

This clone was observed a single time. The chain combines TRBV28 with TRBJ2-7; tentative D call: TRBD1 (5 bases). Trimming removed 6 bases at V and 5 bases at J, with 11 bases between. In germline, CDR1 is MDHEN, CDR2 SYDVKM. The CDR3 runs to 12 residues. The chain's CDR3 is CASRLTEDEQYF. DNA for the CDR3: TGTGCCAGCAGACTGACAGAGGACGAGCAGTACTTC.

The chain has TRBV11-2 and TRBJ1-4; a possible D gene is TRBD1 (6 bases). This CDR3 has 14 amino acids. Germline loops: CDR1 SGHAT, CDR2 FQNNGV. Trimming stripped 5 bases from V and 6 bases from J, with 13 bases between. The CDR3 sequence is CASSRRGRDEKLFF. The CDR3 bases are TGTGCCAGCAGCCGAAGGGGGAGGGATGAAAAACTGTTTTTT.

On this clone: A junction boundary mismatches the germline segment, possibly from a read error. The chain combines TRBV18 with TRBJ2-1; maybe TRBD2 (5 bases). The germline V gene has CDR1 KGHSH and CDR2 LQKENI. This CDR3 has 14 amino acids. The CDR3 spells CASLPYRDNNEQFF. DNA for the CDR3: TGTGCCAGCTTACCATACCGGGATAACAATGAGCAGTTCTTC.

The V and J genes are TRBV19 and TRBJ1-1, with 7 nucleotides matching TRBD1. Germline assignment: CDR1 LNHDA and CDR2 SQIVND (reference sequence). The CDR3 contains 14 residues. The trim removed 4 bases at V and 4 bases at J, leaving 6 bases unmatched. The CDR3 coding sequence is TGTGCCAGTAGTACCAGACAGGGAAGCACTGAAGCTTTCTTT. Translating gives CASSTRQGSTEAFF.

V is TRBV28 and J is TRBJ1-1; 8 bases are a match to TRBD1. CDR3 length: 14 residues. The trim removed 4 bases at V and 3 bases at J, leaving 4 bases unmatched. CDR1 and CDR2 from the germline V gene are MDHEN and SYDVKM. The CDR3 DNA follows: TGTGCCAGCAGTTCCCCAGGGGGCGACACTGAAGCTTTCTTT. Translating gives CASSSPGGDTEAFF.

The chain is built from TRBV19 and TRBJ1-2; TRBD1 is a possible D gene (6 bases). The length of the CDR3 is 15 residues. The germline gives CDR1 LNHDA, CDR2 SQIVND (reference sequence). Deletions cut 4 bases from V and 2 bases from J, with 14 bases between. CDR3 residues: CASSNRGQRNYGYTF. The CDR3 nucleotides read TGTGCCAGTAGTAACCGGGGACAACGAAACTATGGCTACACCTTC.

For this clone: An end of the junction does not agree with germline; a read error may underlie this. The chain links TRBV7-7 to TRBJ2-1; a weak D match, TRBD1 (6 bases). The germline CDR1 and CDR2 sequences are SSHAT and FNYEAQ (reference sequence). The CDR3 runs 15 residues. CDR3 in amino acids: CASSSGQSSYNEQFF. CDR3 bases: TGTGCTAGCAGCTCAGGACAGAGCTCCTACAATGAGCAGTTCTTC.

V gene TRBV29-1 combines with J gene TRBJ1-2, with TRBD1 matching over 7 bases. V gave up 6 bases and J gave up 3 bases; unmatched junction bases: 4. Germline lookup yields CDR1 SQVTM and CDR2 ANQGSEA. The CDR3 is 12 residues long. For the CDR3, the DNA is TGCAGCGTAGGACAGGAGGACTATGGCTACACCTTC. It specifies CSVGQEDYGYTF.

The chain carries TRBV7-9 and TRBJ1-5; 9 nucleotides match TRBD1. The length of the CDR3 is 19 residues. The germline V gene has CDR1 SEHNR and CDR2 FQNEAQ (reference sequence). The trim removed 5 bases at V and 2 bases at J, leaving 16 bases unmatched. The CDR3 bases are TGTGCCAGCAGCCCCCTTAGCGGGACAGGGAGTTTCGGCAATCAGCCCCAGCATTTT. This codes for CASSPLSGTGSFGNQPQHF. Drawing the rest from reference TRBV7-9 and TRBJ1-5, the complete variable domain is DTGVSQNPRHKITKRGQNVTFRCDPISEHNRLYWYRQTLGQGPEFLTYFQNEAQLEKSRLLSDRFSAERPKGSFSTLEIQRTEQGDSAMYLCASSPLSGTGSFGNQPQHFGDGTRLSIL.

This chain joins TRBV27 and TRBJ2-2; 8 nucleotides align to TRBD2. The CDR3 contains 16 residues. Trimming cost V 5 bases and J 1 base; bases outside gene matches: 6. Germline lookup yields CDR1 MNHEY and CDR2 SMNVEV (reference sequence). DNA of the CDR3: TGTGCCAGCAGTCCCTGGGCGGGGGGGAACACCGGGGAGCTGTTTTTT. It specifies CASSPWAGGNTGELFF.

V usage is TRBV30 and J usage is TRBJ1-2; D gene unclear. This CDR3 region has 13 residues. V was pared by 4 bases and J by 3 bases, with 12 bases between. Germline CDR1 reads GTSNPN; CDR2 reads SVGIG (reference sequence). The CDR3 sequence is CAWTAGRHYGYTF. The DNA for the CDR3 is TGTGCCTGGACAGCGGGTAGGCACTATGGCTACACCTTC.

The V and J genes are TRBV15 and TRBJ2-1; weak D call: TRBD1 (5 bases). Trimming stripped 0 bases from V and 9 bases from J, with 15 bases between. Germline loops: CDR1 LNHNV, CDR2 YYDKDF (reference sequence). CDR3 length: 15 residues. In DNA, the CDR3 is TGTGCCACCAGCAGAGATGGGCACTCCCAGGGTGAGCAGTTCTTC. Translating gives CATSRDGHSQGEQFF.

The chain is built from TRBV2 and TRBJ1-5, with D perhaps TRBD1 (6 bases). Germline V gene sequence: CDR1 SNHLY, CDR2 FYNNEI. The CDR3 spans 14 residues. Deletions cut 8 bases from V and 5 bases from J, with 16 bases between. CDR3 nucleotide sequence: TGTGCCAGCTCGGAAAGGGGGTACGATCAGCCCCAGCATTTT. Translation: CASSERGYDQPQHF.

The rearrangement joins TRBV5-6 to TRBJ1-2; D possibly corresponds to TRBD1 (5 bases). The CDR3 loop spans 13 amino acids. CDR1 is SGHDT and CDR2 is YYEEEE in the germline V gene. The V end was cut by 1 base, the J end by 6 bases, with 10 bases between. CDR3 protein: CASSLRQGDGYTF. The CDR3 DNA reads TGTGCCAGCAGCTTGCGCCAGGGTGATGGCTACACCTTC.

The chain employs TRBV7-7 and TRBJ1-4, with D maybe TRBD1 (6 bases). This CDR3 is built from 14 residues. Germline assignment: CDR1 SSHAT and CDR2 FNYEAQ (reference sequence). The CDR3 nucleotides read TGTGCTATTTACGGGGGGGAGGGGGATGAAAAACTGTTTTTT. Protein sequence: CAIYGGEGDEKLFF.

The chain joins TRBV4-1 to TRBJ2-7; TRBD2 is a possible D gene (6 bases). Germline CDR1 reads MGHRA; CDR2 reads YSYEKL. The CDR3 consists of 13 residues. Trimming removed 0 bases at V and 5 bases at J, with 8 bases between. Here the CDR3 DNA reads TGCGCCAGCAGCCAAGATCCGGGGGACGAGCAGTACTTC. It codes for CASSQDPGDEQYF.

The chain carries TRBV18 and TRBJ2-1; TRBD2 agrees at 9 bases. This CDR3 spans 16 amino acids. Per germline, CDR1 KGHSH and CDR2 LQKENI. The V segment lost 4 bases and the J segment 3 bases; nucleotides outside the gene matches: 7. CDR3 sequence (DNA): TGTGCCAGCTCACTTACCGGGACTAGCATCTACAATGAGCAGTTCTTC. This sequence encodes CASSLTGTSIYNEQFF.

This chain links TRBV10-2 with TRBJ2-1; D call uncertain. V lost 4 bases and J lost 9, with 10 bases in between. CDR1 WSHSY and CDR2 SAAADI come from the germline V gene. The CDR3 extends over 12 amino acids. The CDR3 is CASSVVYGEQFF. The CDR3 DNA sequence: TGCGCCAGCAGTGTGGTCTACGGTGAGCAGTTCTTC.

This clone has only one observation. V usage is TRBV25-1 and J usage is TRBJ2-5, with TRBD1 matching over 7 bases. Germline V gives CDR1 MGHDK, CDR2 SYGVNS. The CDR3 has 15 residues. The J segment lost 2 bases and the V segment lost 3 bases, leaving 6 bases of the junction unmatched. CDR3 nucleotides: TGTGCCAGCAGTGATTTTACAGGGGAGCAAGAGACCCAGTACTTC. Its protein product is CASSDFTGEQETQYF.

The genes are TRBV27 and TRBJ1-2; 9 bases map to TRBD1. The CDR3 covers 12 residues. Germline CDR1 is MNHEY and CDR2 is SMNVEV (reference sequence). The J segment lost 8 bases and the V segment lost 10 bases, leaving 8 bases of the junction unmatched. The CDR3 DNA is TGTGCCACCGCTACAGGGGGCGGAGGCTACACCTTC. Protein sequence: CATATGGGGYTF.

This chain uses TRBV19 with TRBJ2-2, with D hard to call. This CDR3 is built from 15 residues. V dropped 0 bases and J dropped 1 base, with 6 bases sitting between them. Germline V gives CDR1 LNHDA, CDR2 SQIVND (reference sequence). The CDR3 DNA follows: TGTGCCAGTAGTATAGATCCAGGGAACACCGGGGAGCTGTTTTTT. Protein sequence: CASSIDPGNTGELFF.